This TCR beta chain was sequenced for a study of T cells in Graves' hyperthyroidism and ophthalmopathy. Amplification of TCR beta CDR3 regions used RNA as the template. When the TCR CDR3 underwent first-round RT-PCR, the HTBI primer set was used. TCRdb independently ran MiXCR on the multiplex PCR reads; one entry per CDR3 protein. The sample has around 280,000 distinct CDR3 sequences, roughly 13% seen once. The table lists this clonotype with many counts. The antigen is unknown. V lost 2 bases to trimming and J lost 0 bases, with 4 bases between them. The CDR3 covers 13 residues. Study-level points and caveats: In simple terms, a model built on 13 V-J features told ophthalmopathy apart from stable hyperthyroidism.

Input material: blood. The gene calls are TRBV12-3 or TRBV12-4 and TRBJ1-2; unclear D gene. The sequence was obtained from a woman in her thirties or forties with Graves' hyperthyroidism. The DNA of the CDR3 is TGTGCCAGCAGTTTAAACCCTAACTATGGCTACACCTTC. Its translation: CASSLNPNYGYTF.